This section outlines one T cell receptor (beta chain) sequence together with its context. The data were obtained in a study of CD8 T cells in Susac syndrome. CDR1 is SGHDT and CDR2 is YYEEEE in the germline V gene. The length of the CDR3 is 14 residues. Trimming shortened V by 3 bases and J by 0 bases, and 7 bases separated the two germline ends. The RNA, about 0.45 to 1 ug, was put through reverse transcription using random hexamers. TCRdb used MiXCR to reprocess the immunoSEQ multiplex PCR reads, holding one entry per CDR3 protein. The sample carries more than 200,000 distinct CDR3 sequences, approximately 90% recorded once.

The chain links TRBV5-6 to TRBJ1-5, with unresolved D. The sequence was collected from a human donor with multiple sclerosis. Sequencing was carried out using CD8+ T cells from PBMCs. Here the CDR3 DNA reads TGTGCCAGCAGCTACGGGTTTAGCAATCAGCCCCAGCATTTT. The encoded protein is CASSYGFSNQPQHF.